This is a list of T cell receptor beta chains from one sample in a study of blood T cell repertoires in COVID-19. Sequenced by immunoSEQ multiplex PCR; TCRdb stores in-frame clones only, minus some. This table has some 320,000 clones, more than 75% appearing once. The sample was PBMCs or T cells enriched from blood (not recorded which). Every receptor here comes from a woman under 40 who had recovered from COVID-19. CDR3s include the opening cysteine and the closing phenylalanine or tryptophan. Fields, in order: J gene, V gene, D gene, clone size, CDR3 protein, CDR3 DNA. A D gene is named only where the DNA matches it firmly. A row's size may be missing; if present it is once, few, many or a size class.

>TRBJ2-7|TRBV4-1|TRBD2|NA
CASSQGLAGGFEQYF
TGCGCCAGCAGCCAGGGACTAGCGGGGGGGTTCGAGCAGTACTTC
>TRBJ1-3|TRBV6-5|NA|NA
CASSYSRDFSGNTIYF
TGTGCCAGCAGTTACTCGAGGGATTTCTCTGGAAACACCATATATTTT
>TRBJ2-7|TRBV28|TRBD1|NA
CASTHRGEVSEQYF
TGTGCCAGCACCCACAGGGGAGAAGTATCCGAGCAGTACTTC
>TRBJ1-3|TRBV19|NA|NA
CASSNRVLSLVSGNTIYF
TGTGCCAGTAGTAACAGGGTTCTCAGTCTGGTCTCTGGAAACACCATATATTTT
>TRBJ2-7|TRBV19|TRBD2|NA
CASSISLAGSYEQYF
TGTGCCAGTAGTATCTCTCTAGCGGGCTCCTACGAGCAGTACTTC
>TRBJ1-1|TRBV19|NA|NA
CASNKGREAFF
TGTGCCAGTAACAAAGGGAGGGAAGCTTTCTTT
>TRBJ1-1|TRBV27|NA|NA
CASSEFYSNTEAFF
TGTGCCAGCAGCGAGTTCTACAGTAACACTGAAGCTTTCTTT
>TRBJ2-6|TRBV11-2|NA|NA
CASRRPSRTAGANVLTF
TGTGCCAGCAGACGACCCAGTAGGACAGCCGGGGCCAACGTCCTGACTTTC
>TRBJ1-1|TRBV18|TRBD1|NA
CASSPRQGSWVGTEAFF
TGTGCCAGCTCACCACGACAGGGGTCGTGGGTGGGAACTGAAGCTTTCTTT
>TRBJ1-4|TRBV6-1|NA|NA
CASSERQGGPILATNEKLFF
TGTGCCAGCAGTGAACGGCAGGGCGGACCTATCCTGGCAACTAATGAAAAACTGTTTTTT
>TRBJ2-7|TRBV7-2|NA|NA
CASSGPGRGVYEQYF
TGTGCCAGCAGCGGCCCTGGACGGGGAGTCTACGAGCAGTACTTC
>TRBJ2-2|TRBV4-2|TRBD1|NA
CASSQRGTGMTGELFF
TGTGCCAGCAGCCAACGGGGGACAGGGATGACCGGGGAGCTGTTTTTT
>TRBJ1-1|TRBV28|TRBD1|NA
CASHKGHRGTTEAFF
TGTGCCAGCCACAAAGGGCACAGGGGGACCACTGAAGCTTTCTTT
>TRBJ2-1|TRBV7-9|NA|NA
CASSLFSSQNEQFF
TGTGCCAGCAGCTTATTCTCCTCTCAGAATGAGCAGTTCTTC
>TRBJ2-3|TRBV2|TRBD2|NA
CASSETSGGIDTQYF
TGTGCCAGCAGTGAGACTAGCGGGGGAATAGATACGCAGTATTTT
>TRBJ2-3|TRBV18|NA|NA
CASSPDKGRTDTQYF
TGTGCCAGCTCACCCGACAAGGGGCGAACAGATACGCAGTATTTT
>TRBJ1-5|TRBV6-5|NA|NA
CASSYRTGNQPQHF
TGTGCCAGCAGTTACCGGACGGGAAATCAGCCCCAGCATTTT
>TRBJ2-2|TRBV15|TRBD1|NA
CATSREETGHTGELFF
TGTGCCACCAGCAGAGAGGAGACAGGGCACACCGGGGAGCTGTTTTTT
>TRBJ1-2|TRBV28|TRBD1|NA
CASSLTGGVNGYTF
TGTGCCAGCAGTTTGACAGGGGGCGTCAATGGCTACACCTTC
>TRBJ1-5|TRBV5-6|TRBD1|few
CASSFWTGFGQPQHF
TGTGCCAGCAGCTTCTGGACAGGGTTTGGTCAGCCCCAGCATTTT
>TRBJ1-1|TRBV4-3|NA|NA
CASSQVSGNTEAFF
TGCGCCAGCAGCCAAGTAAGCGGGAACACTGAAGCTTTCTTT
>TRBJ2-7|TRBV29-1|NA|NA
CSVGTPPSEQYF
TGCAGCGTTGGGACTCCCCCCTCCGAGCAGTACTTC
>TRBJ1-2|TRBV6-2/TRBV6-3|NA|NA
CASSYLGRGGRANYGYTF
TGTGCCAGCAGTTACTTGGGTCGAGGCGGCAGAGCTAACTATGGCTACACCTTC
>TRBJ1-1|TRBV29-1|NA|NA
CSVEGQNMNTEAFF
TGCAGCGTTGAGGGGCAGAACATGAACACTGAAGCTTTCTTT
>TRBJ2-4|TRBV28|NA|NA
CASSPGGLPLAKNIQYF
TGTGCCAGCAGCCCCGGGGGACTCCCCCTAGCCAAAAACATTCAGTACTTC
>TRBJ2-3|TRBV4-1|TRBD2|NA
CASSQDRERGSADTQYF
TGCGCCAGCAGCCAAGATCGTGAGCGGGGGAGCGCCGATACGCAGTATTTT
>TRBJ2-3|TRBV30|TRBD2|NA
CAWSDSYHLGRGTDTQYF
TGTGCCTGGAGTGATAGCTACCACCTGGGGAGGGGCACAGATACGCAGTATTTT
>TRBJ2-7|TRBV5-8|NA|NA
CASSFQDFYEQYF
TGTGCCAGCAGCTTCCAGGATTTCTACGAGCAGTACTTC
>TRBJ2-3|TRBV7-9|NA|few
CASSLDRDTQYF
TGTGCCAGCAGCTTAGACAGGGATACGCAGTATTTT
>TRBJ1-2|TRBV30|TRBD1|NA
CAWSGGRGSLYYGYTF
TGTGCCTGGAGTGGGGGCAGGGGGAGCCTTTACTATGGCTACACCTTC
>TRBJ2-5|TRBV18|NA|NA
CASSPGGETQYF
TGTGCCAGCTCACCAGGGGGCGAGACCCAGTACTTC
>TRBJ1-2|TRBV19|TRBD1|NA
CASSLRDRDRYGYTF
TGTGCCAGTAGCCTCCGGGACAGGGATCGATATGGCTACACCTTC
>TRBJ2-3|TRBV7-2|NA|NA
CASSETRERQYF
TGTGCCAGCAGCGAAACTAGGGAGCGGCAGTATTTT
>TRBJ1-1|TRBV5-1|NA|NA
CASSDLTGHTEAFF
TGCGCCAGCAGCGACCTGACAGGCCATACTGAAGCTTTCTTT
>TRBJ1-2|TRBV5-1|NA|few
CASSLTYLNYGYTF
TGCGCCAGCAGCTTGACCTATCTTAACTATGGCTACACCTTC
>TRBJ1-6|TRBV15|NA|once
CATSRVEGEDNSPLHF
TGTGCCACCAGCAGAGTGGAAGGGGAGGATAATTCACCCCTCCACTTT
>TRBJ2-2|TRBV2|TRBD1|NA
CASSGRTGGPGELFF
TGTGCCAGCAGCGGTCGGACAGGGGGCCCCGGGGAGCTGTTTTTT
>TRBJ1-2|TRBV12-3/TRBV12-4|NA|NA
CASSILQVNGYTF
TGTGCCAGCAGTATCCTACAGGTGAATGGCTACACCTTC
>TRBJ2-7|TRBV7-9|NA|once
CASSPGAYEQYF
TGTGCCAGCAGCCCGGGGGCCTACGAGCAGTACTTC
>TRBJ1-5|TRBV18|TRBD1|NA
CASSRDRANQPQHF
TGTGCCAGCTCACGCGACAGGGCCAATCAGCCCCAGCATTTT
>TRBJ1-1|TRBV4-1|NA|NA
CASSQGDEGGTEAFF
TGCGCCAGCAGCCAAGGGGACGAGGGAGGCACTGAAGCTTTCTTT
>TRBJ1-6|TRBV2|TRBD1|NA
CASSARQGVNSPLHF
TGTGCCAGCAGTGCCCGACAGGGGGTCAATTCACCCCTCCACTTT
>TRBJ2-7|TRBV3-1/TRBV3-2|NA|NA
CASSQAGLPIQYF
TGTGCCAGCAGCCAAGCGGGACTCCCAATTCAGTACTTC
>TRBJ1-1|TRBV4-1|NA|NA
CASSQVVFLNTEAFF
TGCGCCAGCAGCCAAGTTGTCTTCTTGAACACTGAAGCTTTCTTT
>TRBJ1-1|TRBV6-6|NA|NA
CASQGIGYTEAFF
TGTGCCAGCCAGGGGATAGGGTACACTGAAGCTTTCTTT
>TRBJ1-1|TRBV12-1|NA|once
CASSFRTEAFF
TGTGCCAGCAGCTTCAGAACTGAAGCTTTCTTT
>TRBJ1-4|TRBV4-3|NA|once
CASSRREGGGNEKLFF
TGCGCCAGCAGTCGTAGAGAGGGAGGAGGAAATGAAAAACTGTTTTTT
>TRBJ2-3|TRBV20-1|NA|once
CSASILAAGTDTQYF
TGCAGTGCTAGTATACTCGCCGCTGGCACAGATACGCAGTATTTT
>TRBJ1-1|TRBV2|NA|NA
CASSEQIRTEAFF
TGTGCCAGCAGTGAACAGATCAGGACTGAAGCTTTCTTT
>TRBJ2-3|TRBV10-1|TRBD2|NA
CASSVRGVGDTQYF
TGCGCCAGCAGTGTCCGGGGGGTTGGAGATACGCAGTATTTT
>TRBJ1-1|TRBV9|TRBD1|NA
CASSAGDRAWTEAFF
TGTGCCAGCAGCGCCGGCGACAGGGCGTGGACTGAAGCTTTCTTT
>TRBJ2-2|TRBV18|TRBD1|NA
CASSRQGDTGELFF
TGTGCCAGCTCACGACAGGGGGACACCGGGGAGCTGTTTTTT